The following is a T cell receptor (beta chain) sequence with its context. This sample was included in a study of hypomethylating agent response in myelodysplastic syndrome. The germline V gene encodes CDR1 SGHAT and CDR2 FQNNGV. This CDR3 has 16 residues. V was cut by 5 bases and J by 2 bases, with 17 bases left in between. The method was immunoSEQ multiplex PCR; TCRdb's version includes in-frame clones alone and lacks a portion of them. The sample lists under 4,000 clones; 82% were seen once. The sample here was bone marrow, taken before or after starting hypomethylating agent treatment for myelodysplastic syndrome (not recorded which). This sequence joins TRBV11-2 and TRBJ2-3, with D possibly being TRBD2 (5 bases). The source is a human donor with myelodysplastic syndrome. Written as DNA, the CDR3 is TGTGCCAGCAGCGGAGGTGGACTGCCCCTCACAGATACGCAGTATTTT. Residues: CASSGGGLPLTDTQYF.